This TCR beta chain was found in a study of T cells in Graves' hyperthyroidism and ophthalmopathy (dated by TCRdb to the late 2010s). Study-level background: Peripheral blood samples were taken at the time of initial diagnosis, prior to any treatment. To identify TCR V-J signatures that set the groups apart, the researchers used a discovery cohort of more than 95 patients, made up of fewer than 50 with Graves' ophthalmopathy and 57 with stable Graves' hyperthyroidism. Whether ophthalmopathy could be predicted prospectively was tested in an independent validation cohort made up of under 20 hyperthyroidism patients plus 17 patients who later progressed to ophthalmopathy. The approximately 90 discovery patients were divided at random into training and test sets in a 7:3 ratio. In roughly six Graves' hyperthyroidism patients, the study also compared T-cell repertoires from thyroid tissue with T-cell repertoires from blood. Following sampling, methimazole starting at 30 mg daily was given to hyperthyroidism patients, and high-dose intravenous methylprednisolone was given to ophthalmopathy patients. The paper describes TCR Vbeta CDR3 sequencing of more than 120 peripheral blood samples, made up of fewer than 50 ophthalmopathy patients, roughly 75 hyperthyroidism patients and 17 progressor patients.

In the ophthalmopathy patients, disease was moderately to severely active, with a Clinical Activity Score of 3 or more, a NOSPECS grade of 4 or more, and a duration of less than 3 months. Any patient with an uncontrolled infection, another autoimmune disease, pregnancy or lactation was excluded. Diagnoses were based on clinical symptoms, serum thyroxine and TRAb, thyroid ultrasound and orbital computed tomography. Ficoll-Paque density gradient centrifugation was used to isolate PBMCs from approximately 10 ml of fresh peripheral blood. Total RNA was extracted using Trizol reagent, and RNA quality was assessed on an Agilent 2100 Bioanalyzer. From the germline V gene (reference sequence), CDR1 is DFQATT and CDR2 is SNEGSKA. The trim is 4 bases for V and 7 bases for J, with a gap of 14 bases between the germline ends. Taken from cysteine to phenylalanine, the CDR3 has 13 residues. Only the CDR3 DNA stays, 39 bases, in frame from base 1.

The TCR beta CDR3 regions were amplified from RNA transcripts. The TCR CDR3 was subjected to a first round of RT-PCR using the HTBI primer set and the Qiagen OneStep RT-PCR kit. Libraries were constructed in a second round of multiplex PCR, after which size selection and purification were carried out. Libraries were sequenced paired-end with 100 bp reads on an Illumina HiSeq2000. Regarding the original processing steps: SOAPnuke was used to process the raw data, with reads discarded if the reads contained adapters or uncalled bases, had a mean Phred below 15, or lacked an exact constant-primer or identifier match. High-quality paired reads were merged with COPE v1.2.5, and unique nucleotide sequences were defined as clonotypes. Clonotypes were aligned to IMGT TRBV, TRBD and TRBJ reference segments using MiTCR v1.1. Only V-J combinations with frequency above 0.0001, covering about 99% of repertoires, were analysed. A TCS score was defined as the ratio between F50 (clonal expansion) and ExV (chaos), using BLOSUM62-based TCRdist between CDR3 peptides within each V-J. Welch's t-statistics and random forest reduced roughly 540 V-J features to 10 to 15, which were used in a naive Bayes classifier (R e1071). The raw public reads went through TCRdb reprocessing: fastp at Q25, MiXCR clone calling, in-frame beta chains kept. When rows share a CDR3 protein, they turn into one entry using the most common DNA and genes. The V and J calls here are based on TCRdb, not the publication. The sample data list around 500,000 distinct CDR3 sequences, and 15% to 20% of these were observed just once. The ten largest clones represent around 28% of the sample.

The paper's findings and limits, for the study overall: A model built on a 13 V-J signature distinguished ophthalmopathy from stable hyperthyroidism, reaching over 85% sensitivity and about 81% specificity in cross-validation and 80%/75% in testing. During validation, the model predicted progression to ophthalmopathy a median of around six months ahead of onset, with 70.59% sensitivity and less than 85% specificity. Most expanded thyroid clonotypes (frequency above 0.001) were also found in blood, which suggests that blood repertoires may mirror thyroid immune responses. No statistical method was used to fix the sample size in advance, and group allocation was not hidden from the investigators.

This clonotype was seen more than once but under ten times. The antigen this receptor binds is unknown. Base-call qualities are not available, and no considerably larger clone is one nucleotide away. Recombination joined TRBV20-1 with TRBJ2-1, with the D gene not clear enough to name. The source material was blood. The clonotype comes from a young woman with Graves' ophthalmopathy. The CDR3 loop reads CSAIGYLRNEQFF. The sequenced DNA is TGCAGTGCTATAGGGTACCTCCGGAATGAGCAGTTCTTC.